The sequence of this T cell receptor (beta chain) was determined in a study of CD8 T cells in ankylosing spondylitis. This clonotype was observed a few times. Its antigen is unidentified. Each CDR3 protein is one row after TCRdb ran MiXCR on the 5' RACE reads. The sample includes roughly 700,000 distinct CDR3 sequences, under 20% of them seen just once. Broader study findings: One TCR beta motif, made up of several highly homologous variants, appeared characteristic of ankylosing spondylitis blood.

V lost 8 bases to trimming and J lost 3 bases; unmatched junction nucleotides: 10. This CDR3 has 14 residues. The germline CDR1 and CDR2 sequences are GTSNPN and SVGIG (reference sequence). This clonotype was obtained from a male donor with ankylosing spondylitis. Sequenced sample: blood, either unsorted or a sorted T cell fraction (not recorded which). The chain combines TRBV30 with TRBJ2-1, with TRBD2 matching 7 bases. CDR3 sequence: CAVPGGGGYNEQFF. The DNA of the CDR3 is TGTGCCGTCCCTGGCGGGGGAGGCTACAATGAGCAGTTCTTC. The full variable domain, with the rest looked up from reference TRBV30 and TRBJ2-1, is SQTIHQWPATLVQPVGSPLSLECTVEGTSNPNLYWYRQAAGRGLQLLFYSVGIGQISSEVPQNLSASRPQDRQFILSSKKLLLSDSGFYLCAVPGGGGYNEQFFGPGTRLTVL.